The text below deals with one T cell receptor beta chain. The source of the sample is a study of blood T cell repertoires in COVID-19. Background on the study: T cells, B-cell-depleted T cells, or PBMCs supplied cDNA or gDNA.

The germline gives CDR1 MNHEY, CDR2 SMNVEV (reference sequence). This CDR3 spans 14 amino acids. V trimming: 2 bases; J trimming: 7 bases; junction bases outside the gene matches: 7. Generated by immunoSEQ multiplex PCR, the TCRdb table keeps only in-frame clones and is missing some. The sample has more than 200,000 clones, around nine tenths seen once. Living in about two dozen US areas, the participants were between about 18 and 100 years of age. The rearrangement joins TRBV27 to TRBJ1-1, with TRBD1 matching over 7 bases. The TCR originated in a woman aged 50 to 60 who had recovered from COVID-19. The sample consisted of PBMCs or T cells enriched from blood (not recorded which). The CDR3 loop is CASSLRGNRGEAFF. DNA for the CDR3: TGTGCCAGCAGTTTAAGGGGGAACAGGGGTGAAGCTTTCTTT.